The 12 T cell receptor beta chains in this list originate from one sample, sequenced in a study of blood T cell repertoires in COVID-19. Sequenced by immunoSEQ multiplex PCR; TCRdb stores in-frame clones only, minus some. The sample holds about 110,000 clones, 65% to 80% seen once. Sequenced sample: peripheral blood. The receptors here all came from a woman in her 40s with acute or convalescent COVID-19.

The rearrangement joins TRBV6-1 to TRBJ1-2; TRBD1 matches 7 bases. CDR1 and CDR2 from the germline V gene are MNHNS and SASEGT. Trimming removed 3 bases from V and 4 bases from J; junction bases left unmatched: 8. The length of the CDR3 is 15 residues. The CDR3: CASSDRDRVPYGYTF. In DNA form, the CDR3 reads TGTGCCAGCAGTGACAGAGACAGGGTCCCCTATGGCTACACCTTC.

The chain links TRBV7-6 to TRBJ1-1; a weak D match, TRBD1 (5 bases). The CDR3 loop spans 13 amino acids. In germline, CDR1 is SGHVS, CDR2 FNYEAQ. Trimming stripped 2 bases from V and 3 bases from J, with 7 bases between. The chain's CDR3 is CASSLTGHTEAFF. The CDR3 DNA reads TGTGCCAGCAGCTTAACAGGACACACTGAAGCTTTCTTT.

This clone was found a few times. The rearrangement joins TRBV5-1 to TRBJ2-6; 8 bases match TRBD1. The V and J ends lost 4 bases and 0 bases, in that order; junction bases with no gene match: 9. The length of the CDR3 is 18 residues. The V gene's germline CDR1 is SGHRS and CDR2 YFSETQ. Here the CDR3 reads CASSIGQGLASGANVLTF. In DNA, the CDR3 is TGCGCCAGCAGCATAGGACAGGGTTTAGCCTCTGGGGCCAACGTCCTGACTTTC.

This clone showed up many times. The chain uses TRBV7-6 and TRBJ2-7; 10 bases are shared with TRBD2. With 10 bases clipped from V and 4 bases from J, the junction kept 10 bases outside the gene matches. Germline V gene lookup returns CDR1 SGHVS and CDR2 FNYEAQ. This CDR3 has 14 residues. The CDR3 loop reads CAKQLAGGNYEQYF. CDR3 nucleotide sequence: TGTGCCAAGCAGTTAGCGGGGGGAAATTACGAGCAGTACTTC.

The chain uses TRBV12-5 and TRBJ2-1, with D perhaps matching TRBD2 (5 bases). V lost 7 bases to trimming and J lost 9 bases, with 16 bases between them. Germline CDR1 reads LGHNT; CDR2 reads FRNRAP. CDR3 size: 13 residues. The chain's CDR3 is CASVDSPRTEQFF. The CDR3 nucleotides read TGTGCTAGTGTGGACTCGCCCCGCACTGAGCAGTTCTTC.

The V call is TRBV6-2 or TRBV6-3, the J call TRBJ2-3; D is undetermined. CDR1 and CDR2 from the germline V gene are MNHEY and SVGEGT. This CDR3 is 16 amino acids long. Trimming took off 0 bases at V and 2 bases at J, with 12 bases between the two ends. The CDR3 loop reads CASSYSPVRATDTQYF. The DNA for the CDR3 is TGTGCCAGCAGTTACTCCCCCGTTAGAGCCACAGATACGCAGTATTTT.

The V call is TRBV4-3, the J call TRBJ2-7; D is possibly TRBD1 (5 bases). This CDR3 region has 14 residues. Germline values: CDR1 LGHNA, CDR2 YSLEER. The V end was cut by 4 bases, the J end by 2 bases, with 12 bases between. CDR3 residues: CASSPGQGTYEQYF. DNA for the CDR3: TGCGCCAGCAGCCCAGGGCAGGGAACCTACGAGCAGTACTTC.

This clone has only one observation. V and J are TRBV28 and TRBJ1-5, with 7 nucleotides matching TRBD1. V lost 4 bases to trimming and J lost 2 bases; unmatched junction nucleotides: 5. Germline CDR1 is MDHEN and CDR2 is SYDVKM. The CDR3 loop spans 15 amino acids. The CDR3 region has the DNA TGTGCCAGCAGTTCCGCCGGGACAGGCAATCAGCCCCAGCATTTT. Its protein is CASSSAGTGNQPQHF.

This clone was recorded at least ten times. The chain is built from TRBV4-1 and TRBJ1-4; TRBD1 is a possible D gene (6 bases). The germline CDR1 and CDR2 sequences are MGHRA and YSYEKL. There are 13 residues in the CDR3. V lost 8 bases and J 12 bases, leaving 19 bases between the germline ends. CDR3 sequence reads: CASSGQRTRELFF. The CDR3 region has the DNA TGCGCCAGCTCGGGACAACGAACGCGGGAACTGTTTTTT.

Many counts were recorded for this clone. This chain uses TRBV6-6 with TRBJ1-1, with 9 bases identical to TRBD1. Germline assignment: CDR1 MNHNY and CDR2 SVGAGI (reference sequence). J lost 4 bases, V lost 6 bases, and 6 bases had no gene match. CDR3 length: 14 amino acids. CDR3 in amino acids: CASSDGDRATEAFF. The CDR3 DNA is TGTGCCAGCAGCGACGGGGACAGGGCCACTGAAGCTTTCTTT.

V gene TRBV28 combines with J gene TRBJ2-3; TRBD2 matches at 8 bases. The V gene end was trimmed by 8 bases and the J gene end by 1 base; junction bases not matched to a gene: 20. Germline V gene data show CDR1 as MDHEN and CDR2 as SYDVKM. The CDR3 has 19 amino acids. CDR3 DNA: TGTGCCAGCGTTCTTTCACCCGCGACGGGGGGGCTGGGCACAGATACGCAGTATTTT. This translates into CASVLSPATGGLGTDTQYF.

This clone occurred once. The gene calls are TRBV5-1 and TRBJ1-1; maybe TRBD1 (5 bases). Germline CDR1 SGHRS, CDR2 YFSETQ. The germline V and J ends were trimmed by 0 bases and 1 base, with 13 bases remaining between them. The CDR3 consists of 16 residues. The CDR3 bases are TGCGCCAGCAGCTTGGGAGCGTCGCAGGGGAACACTGAAGCTTTCTTT. It yields the protein CASSLGASQGNTEAFF.